The rows below give T cell receptor beta chains drawn from one sample of a study of Graves' ophthalmopathy and Graves' hyperthyroidism. TCRdb reprocessed the multiplex PCR reads with MiXCR, giving one entry per CDR3 protein. The sample carries a few hundred thousand distinct CDR3 sequences, approximately 20% recorded once. The sample comprised peripheral blood. Receptors originate from a woman aged 18-29 years with Graves' ophthalmopathy. CDR3s include the opening cysteine and the closing phenylalanine or tryptophan. Each record gives: J gene, V gene, clone size, D gene, CDR3 DNA, CDR3 protein. D genes are given only for firm matches. Clone size is not always given. Where it is, it says once, few, many or a class for expanded clones.

J: TRBJ2-7; V: TRBV20-1; size: many; D: TRBD2; DNA: TGCAGTGCTAGAAGGGTCAAGCGGGAGGGGTCCTACGAGCAGTACTTC; CDR3: CSARRVKREGSYEQYF
J: TRBJ1-5; V: TRBV20-1; size: many; D: TRBD1; DNA: TGCAGTGCTAGAACCGGACAGGGGGCGCGGGAATATCAGCCCCAGCATTTT; CDR3: CSARTGQGAREYQPQHF
J: TRBJ1-5; V: TRBV19; size: many; D: -; DNA: TGTGCCACCACGAGGGCTGACACAAAAAATCAGCCCCAGCATTTT; CDR3: CATTRADTKNQPQHF
J: TRBJ2-1; V: TRBV6-1; size: few; D: -; DNA: TGTGCCAGCAGACCTCTCCCCCGGGGGTGGGGGGACAATGAGCAGTTCTTC; CDR3: CASRPLPRGWGDNEQFF
J: TRBJ2-5; V: TRBV5-1; size: many; D: TRBD2; DNA: TGCGCCAGCAGCTGGCCGCGGAGCGGGGGACAAGAGACCCAGTACTTC; CDR3: CASSWPRSGGQETQYF
J: TRBJ2-5; V: TRBV28; size: medium-sized; D: -; DNA: TGTGCCAGCAGGCTGCAGGGGAGGGAGACCCAGTACTTC; CDR3: CASRLQGRETQYF
J: TRBJ2-5; V: TRBV20-1; size: many; D: TRBD2; DNA: TGCAGTGCTACTAGCGGGAGCTCGTACCAAGAGACCCAGTACTTC; CDR3: CSATSGSSYQETQYF
J: TRBJ2-7; V: TRBV12-3/TRBV12-4; size: -; D: -; DNA: TGTGCCAGCAGTTTAGTCAGTTTAGGCTCCTACGAGCAGTACTTC; CDR3: CASSLVSLGSYEQYF
J: TRBJ2-5; V: TRBV2; size: many; D: TRBD2; DNA: TGTGCCAGCAGTGTTTACGCTAGCGGGGGTCAAGAGACCCAGTACTTC; CDR3: CASSVYASGGQETQYF
J: TRBJ2-5; V: TRBV24-1; size: many; D: -; DNA: TGTGCCACCAGTGACCGAGGAGAGACCCAGTACTTC; CDR3: CATSDRGETQYF
J: TRBJ2-7; V: TRBV7-9; size: many; D: -; DNA: TGTGCCAGCAGCTTAGCGAGTGGGGGAAGTAACGAGCAGTACTTC; CDR3: CASSLASGGSNEQYF
J: TRBJ2-7; V: TRBV7-9; size: many; D: -; DNA: TGTGCCAGCAGCTTAGAATCCCTAGCAATCTACGAGCAGTACTTC; CDR3: CASSLESLAIYEQYF
J: TRBJ2-7; V: TRBV11-2; size: many; D: -; DNA: TGTGCCAGCAGCTTAGGAATTCCCGAGCAGTACTTC; CDR3: CASSLGIPEQYF
J: TRBJ1-6; V: TRBV6-2/TRBV6-3; size: many; D: -; DNA: TGTGCCAGCAGTTACTCGGCCGGGGGTGGTAATTCACCCCTCCACTTT; CDR3: CASSYSAGGGNSPLHF
J: TRBJ1-1; V: TRBV5-1; size: many; D: -; DNA: TGCGCCAGCAGCTCCCAGGGCCCCCAAGCCGGTCGAAGCGCTGAAGCTTTCTTT; CDR3: CASSSQGPQAGRSAEAFF
J: TRBJ1-5; V: TRBV12-3/TRBV12-4; size: -; D: TRBD1; DNA: TGTGCCAGCAGTTTAGGCAGGGGGCCGGGTCAGCCCCAGCATTTT; CDR3: CASSLGRGPGQPQHF